A single sample gave rise to the 20 T cell receptor beta chains below, sequenced in a study of shared clonotypes between healthy human individuals. Clones were read by immunoSEQ multiplex PCR, and TCRdb kept only the in-frame ones, dropping some. The sample has under 1,100,000 clones, approximately 80% seen once; the top ten hold roughly 0.62%. Sequencing was done on a sample of memory CD4+ T cells from PBMCs. The subset here: CD45RA-negative fraction. All receptors derive from a man aged 18 to 30 in good health. Some clones in this sample may be carry-over from other donors' samples.

This chain joins TRBV28 and TRBJ2-6; D not certain. V lost 5 bases and J 2 bases, leaving 7 bases between the germline ends. CDR1 MDHEN and CDR2 SYDVKM come from the germline V gene. This CDR3 has 14 amino acids. The CDR3 DNA reads TGTGCCAGCAGTGAGAGGCCTGGGGCCAACGTCCTGACTTTC. Amino acid sequence: CASSERPGANVLTF.

The rearrangement joins TRBV7-9 to TRBJ2-6; 7 bases are a match to TRBD1. The CDR3 has 15 residues. J gave up 2 bases and V 4 bases, and 2 bases lay outside the gene matches. The germline V gene encodes CDR1 SEHNR and CDR2 FQNEAQ (reference sequence). CDR3 in DNA: TGTGCCAGCAGCTCTGACAGGGCTGGGGCCAACGTCCTGACTTTC. This translates into CASSSDRAGANVLTF.

This clone was counted only a few times. V and J are TRBV21-1 and TRBJ2-1; TRBD2, the D gene given by the table, was not confirmed from the DNA. TRBV21-1 is annotated as a pseudogene. The CDR3 sequence is 16 residues long. CDR3 coding DNA: TGTGCCAGCAGCACCGTTAGCGGGAGCCCCTACAATGAGCAGTTCTTC. This sequence encodes CASSTVSGSPYNEQFF.

Details on this clone: The identical CDR3 is also encoded by other nucleotide sequences in the sample. This chain connects TRBV7-2 to TRBJ1-4; D unresolved. CDR1 is SGHTA and CDR2 is FQGNSA in the germline V gene. V lost 5 bases to trimming and J lost 0 bases, with 10 bases between them. The CDR3 extends over 15 amino acids. The CDR3 here is CASSLDRTTNEKLFF. Written as DNA, the CDR3 is TGTGCCAGCAGCCTCGACCGAACAACTAATGAAAAACTGTTTTTT.

V gene TRBV4-1 combines with J gene TRBJ2-3, with D possibly TRBD2 on 6 matching bases. Germline CDR1 MGHRA, CDR2 YSYEKL. Trimming left V 0 bases short and J 5 bases short, with 9 bases between. This CDR3 contains 14 residues. This CDR3 is CASSQESAGDTQYF. CDR3 bases: TGCGCCAGCAGCCAAGAATCAGCGGGAGATACGCAGTATTTT.

The V gene is TRBV5-1, the J gene TRBJ2-7; TRBD2 aligns across 7 bases. The CDR3 runs 15 residues. Trimming cost V 5 bases and J 1 base; bases outside gene matches: 9. Looked up from germline, CDR1 is SGHRS and CDR2 is YFSETQ. The CDR3 loop reads CASSPGGTVSYEQYF. DNA for the CDR3: TGCGCCAGCAGTCCCGGGGGGACGGTTTCCTACGAGCAGTACTTC.

This clone was found once. The V gene is TRBV7-8, the J gene TRBJ1-5; tentatively, D is TRBD1 (6 bases). Trimming left V 5 bases short and J 0 bases short, with 8 bases between. Germline V gene sequence: CDR1 SGHVS, CDR2 FQNEAQ. The CDR3 covers 14 residues. The CDR3 spells CASSPDSSNQPQHF. The CDR3 nucleotides are TGTGCCAGCAGCCCGGACAGTAGCAATCAGCCCCAGCATTTT. The full variable domain, in which reference TRBV7-8 and TRBJ1-5 provide the parts outside the CDR3, is GAGVSQSPRYKVAKRGQDVALRCDPISGHVSLFWYQQALGQGPEFLTYFQNEAQLDKSGLPSDRFFAERPEGSVSTLKIQRTQQEDSAVYLCASSPDSSNQPQHFGDGTRLSIL.

This clone was picked up many times. CDR3 nucleotides: TGTGCCAGCAGTTACGGCCTCGGGGGCCAAGAGACCCAGTACTTC. Amino acids: CASSYGLGGQETQYF. This rearrangement joins TRBV6-5 to TRBJ2-5; D is possibly TRBD2 (6 bases). Germline values: CDR1 MNHEY, CDR2 SVGAGI. Deletions cut 2 bases from V and 1 base from J, with 11 bases between. There are 15 residues in the CDR3.

V and J are TRBV30 and TRBJ1-4, with a possible D match to TRBD1 (5 bases). V lost 5 bases, J lost 8 bases, and 18 bases lay in between. CDR1 and CDR2 (germline): GTSNPN, SVGIG (reference sequence). The CDR3 is 14 amino acids. Here the CDR3 reads CAWAFRGGREKLFF. The CDR3 DNA reads as TGTGCCTGGGCCTTCCGGGGGGGTCGGGAAAAACTGTTTTTT.

The chain has TRBV19 and TRBJ2-3; 8 bases are shared with TRBD1. Germline CDR1 LNHDA, CDR2 SQIVND (reference sequence). The CDR3 extends over 15 amino acids. Trimming at V came to 4 bases and at J to 3 bases, leaving 6 bases not matched to a gene. CDR3 sequence: CASSTGQGKTDTQYF. The DNA of the CDR3 is TGTGCCAGTAGTACCGGACAGGGAAAGACAGATACGCAGTATTTT.

The rearrangement links TRBV6-5 to TRBJ1-2; D is possibly TRBD1 (5 bases). CDR1 MNHEY and CDR2 SVGAGI come from the germline V gene. The V end lost 6 bases, the J end lost 0 bases, and 11 bases lay between the germline ends. CDR3 size: 14 residues. CDR3 nucleotide sequence: TGTGCCAGCAGGAGGACACTAGCTAACTATGGCTACACCTTC. As protein: CASRRTLANYGYTF.

The genes are TRBV27 and TRBJ2-1; maybe TRBD2 (6 bases). V lost 2 bases, J lost 4 bases, and 18 bases lay in between. CDR1 is MNHEY and CDR2 is SMNVEV in the germline V gene (reference sequence). CDR3 length: 17 residues. The chain's CDR3 is CASSLTYRDWGYNEQFF. CDR3 nucleotide sequence: TGTGCCAGCAGTTTAACCTACCGGGACTGGGGTTACAATGAGCAGTTCTTC.

Concerning this clone itself: This CDR3 is also generated by other DNA sequences in the sample. The chain couples TRBV5-4 to TRBJ2-7; D is tentatively TRBD1 or TRBD2 (5 bases each). The CDR3 sequence is 14 residues long. V lost 1 base and J lost 0, with 8 bases in between. Germline V CDR1 and CDR2: SGHNT, YYREEE (reference sequence). The CDR3 protein is CASSLKGSSYEQYF. The CDR3 DNA follows: TGTGCCAGCAGCTTGAAGGGGAGCTCCTACGAGCAGTACTTC.

The chain joins TRBV5-1 to TRBJ2-2; D unclear. Looked up from germline, CDR1 is SGHRS and CDR2 is YFSETQ. The CDR3 is 14 residues long. V was trimmed by 8 bases and J by 0 bases, leaving 11 bases between them. DNA for the CDR3: TGCGCCAGTACAAGTTTAGCGAACACCGGGGAGCTGTTTTTT. Translation gives CASTSLANTGELFF.

V and J are TRBV9 and TRBJ2-7; 7 bases are shared with TRBD1. The germline V gene has CDR1 SGDLS and CDR2 YYNGEE. The CDR3 totals 14 residues. The ends lost 6 bases at V and 5 bases at J; junction bases unmatched: 11. CDR3 sequence (DNA): TGTGCCAGCACCCCCAGGGGGACCTCGAACGAGCAGTACTTC. This codes for CASTPRGTSNEQYF.

The V and J genes are TRBV14 and TRBJ1-2, with 8 positions matching TRBD1. The trim removed 4 bases at V and 6 bases at J, leaving 7 bases unmatched. In germline, CDR1 is SGHDN, CDR2 FVKESK. This CDR3 is built from 14 residues. The CDR3 region is CASSRFTGGDGYTF. CDR3 DNA: TGTGCCAGCAGCCGATTCACAGGGGGGGATGGCTACACCTTC.

This clone was seen only a few times. This may be a read error, as it is one base from a much larger clone. V is TRBV4-2 and J is TRBJ2-5; D gene unclear. The germline V gene encodes CDR1 LGHNA and CDR2 YNFKEQ. The CDR3 runs to 14 residues. This CDR3 is CANSQEAVRETQYF. The CDR3 nucleotides read TGTGCCAACAGCCAAGAGGCAGTACGGGAGACCCAGTACTTC.

This chain uses TRBV15 with TRBJ2-7, with D possibly TRBD1 on 7 matching bases. Looked up from germline, CDR1 is LNHNV and CDR2 is YYDKDF (reference sequence). Trimming stripped 1 base from V and 2 bases from J, with 12 bases between. This CDR3 is 15 amino acids long. This chain's CDR3 is CATSRGGTETYEQYF. DNA for the CDR3: TGTGCCACCAGCAGAGGCGGGACAGAGACCTACGAGCAGTACTTC.

This chain joins TRBV6-5 and TRBJ1-2; D not resolved. The CDR3 is 15 residues long. Germline assignment: CDR1 MNHEY and CDR2 SVGAGI. Trimming removed 0 bases from V and 7 bases from J, with 15 bases in between. The CDR3 bases are TGTGCCAGCAGTTACTCCGTCAGTGTGGCATTTGGCTACACCTTC. Amino acid sequence: CASSYSVSVAFGYTF.

CDR3 nucleotide sequence: TGTGCCAGCAGCTTAGTCCCCGGGAGGGGGGAGCTGTTTTTT. Translating gives CASSLVPGRGELFF. This chain uses TRBV7-2 with TRBJ2-2; 7 bases agree with TRBD2. V lost 1 base and J lost 8; bases outside the gene matches: 4. Germline V gives CDR1 SGHTA, CDR2 FQGNSA. The CDR3 extends over 14 amino acids.